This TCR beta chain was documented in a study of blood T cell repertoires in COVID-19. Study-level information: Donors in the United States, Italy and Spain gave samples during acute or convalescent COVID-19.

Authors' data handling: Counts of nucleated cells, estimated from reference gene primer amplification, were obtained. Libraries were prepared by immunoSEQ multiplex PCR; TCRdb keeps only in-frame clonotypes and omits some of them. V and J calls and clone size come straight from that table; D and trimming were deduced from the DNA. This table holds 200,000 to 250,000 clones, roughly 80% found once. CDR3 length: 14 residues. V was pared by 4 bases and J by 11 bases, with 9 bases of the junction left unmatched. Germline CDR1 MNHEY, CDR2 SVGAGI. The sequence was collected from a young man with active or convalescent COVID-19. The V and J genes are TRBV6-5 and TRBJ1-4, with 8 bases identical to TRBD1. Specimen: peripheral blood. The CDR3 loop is CASSSWTGSGKLFF. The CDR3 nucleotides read TGTGCCAGCAGTTCCTGGACAGGGTCGGGGAAACTGTTTTTT.